This TCR beta chain was captured in a study of OX40 agonist ivuxolimab in advanced cancers. On the study more broadly: Patients treated during dose escalation were battling hepatocellular carcinoma, melanoma, renal cell or head and neck cancer. Age averaged approximately 60 years (range roughly 23 to 79), and roughly 80% were male. Three individuals attained partial responses, comprising one hepatocellular carcinoma case and two cutaneous melanoma cases.

The CDR3 consists of 13 residues. Germline V lookup: CDR1 SQVTM, CDR2 ANQGSEA. Trimming pared 7 bases from V and 0 bases from J, leaving 9 bases between. For this clone: Its target is unknown.

Method: immunoSEQ multiplex PCR; TCRdb's copy keeps in-frame clones and lacks some. This table has 60,000 to 85,000 clones, over 75% appearing once. Whole-study results and caveats: Several nonresponders also turned out to have low normalized T-cell clonal expansion.

V is TRBV29-1 and J is TRBJ1-4; D is ambiguous. The material sequenced was CD4+ or CD8+ T cells sorted from blood, taken in a trial of the OX40 agonist ivuxolimab. The source is an adult with an advanced solid tumor such as melanoma, head and neck, liver or kidney cancer. CDR3 residues: CSAHDATNEKLFF. The CDR3 DNA follows: TGCAGCGCTCATGACGCAACTAATGAAAAACTGTTTTTT.